The next 22 T cell receptor beta chains were all read from a single sample in a study of cytomegalovirus exposure and HLA in healthy donors. Vbeta (60) and Jbeta (13) primers were used in the PCR. Profiled with immunoSEQ multiplex PCR; TCRdb holds only in-frame clones, not every one. The repertoire holds some 62,000 clones, with around 87% as singletons. Sequenced input: PBMCs. The receptors come from a man between 18 and 35 years old in good health and CMV-seronegative.

CDR3 DNA sequence: TGCGCCAGCAGCTTGGACGGGAGTGCTGGGGCCAACGTCCTGACTTTC. Amino acids: CASSLDGSAGANVLTF. The rearrangement links TRBV5-1 to TRBJ2-6; D is possibly TRBD2 (6 bases). This CDR3 has 16 amino acids. Looked up from germline, CDR1 is SGHRS and CDR2 is YFSETQ. Trimming pared 0 bases from V and 2 bases from J, leaving 9 bases between.

The V and J genes are TRBV11-2 and TRBJ1-1; no definite D call. The CDR3 has 16 amino acids. V shed 2 bases and J shed 3 bases, with 16 bases lying between them. Germline V gene sequence: CDR1 SGHAT, CDR2 FQNNGV. For the CDR3, the DNA is TGTGCCAGCAGCTTACCTCAGGTTGTTTGGGACACTGAAGCTTTCTTT. Encoded protein: CASSLPQVVWDTEAFF.

The genes are TRBV11-3 and TRBJ1-1, with a tentative D call TRBD1 (6 bases). With 1 base removed from V and 3 bases from J, the gap between germline ends came to 9 bases. The CDR3 runs 14 residues. Looked up from germline, CDR1 is SGHNT and CDR2 is YENEEA. The CDR3 loop is CASSLAAGDTEAFF. CDR3 coding DNA: TGTGCCAGCAGCTTAGCGGCAGGGGACACTGAAGCTTTCTTT.

This sequence joins TRBV10-3 and TRBJ2-2; TRBD1 matches 10 bases. CDR1 is ENHRY, CDR2 SYGVKD, per germline. CDR3 length equals 15 residues. J lost 0 bases, V lost 7 bases, and 2 bases had no gene match. CDR3 protein: CAIMDRGANTGELFF. As DNA, the CDR3 is TGTGCCATCATGGACAGGGGGGCGAACACCGGGGAGCTGTTTTTT.

The rearrangement joins TRBV5-4 to TRBJ2-6, with no clear D. V gave up 4 bases and J gave up 0 bases, with 11 bases separating them. From germline, CDR1 is SGHNT and CDR2 YYREEE (reference sequence). The CDR3 has 16 residues. The CDR3 nucleotides read TGTGCCAGCAGCCACCCCGGAGTCTCTGGGGCCAACGTCCTGACTTTC. Amino acid sequence: CASSHPGVSGANVLTF.

This chain uses TRBV30 with TRBJ1-2; D uncertain. V was trimmed by 5 bases and J by 2 bases, leaving 9 bases between them. Germline CDR1 is GTSNPN and CDR2 is SVGIG (reference sequence). The CDR3 is 12 amino acids. The CDR3 DNA sequence: TGTGCCTGGGATGGAGGGAACTATGGCTACACCTTC. Residues: CAWDGGNYGYTF.

The V and J genes are TRBV2 and TRBJ2-3; 9 nucleotides line up with TRBD2. The germline gives CDR1 SNHLY, CDR2 FYNNEI. The V and J ends lost 4 bases and 14 bases, in that order; junction bases with no gene match: 4. There are 11 residues in the CDR3. This CDR3 is CASSGAGGLYF. The CDR3 region has the DNA TGTGCCAGCAGTGGGGCGGGGGGGTTGTATTTT.

J is TRBJ2-3 and V is TRBV2; D perhaps matches TRBD2 (5 bases). V was cut by 3 bases and J by 0 bases, with 7 bases left in between. Per the germline V gene, CDR1 is SNHLY and CDR2 is FYNNEI. The length of the CDR3 is 14 residues. The CDR3 region has the DNA TGTGCCAGCAGTGAGGACTGGAGCACAGATACGCAGTATTTT. It is translated as CASSEDWSTDTQYF.

V usage is TRBV30 and J usage is TRBJ1-1; 8 bases line up with TRBD1. This CDR3 region has 15 residues. The trim removed 3 bases at V and 1 base at J, leaving 7 bases unmatched. Germline loops: CDR1 GTSNPN, CDR2 SVGIG (reference sequence). The CDR3 region has the DNA TGTGCCTGGAGATTCCCAGGGGGCCAGAACACTGAAGCTTTCTTT. The encoded protein is CAWRFPGGQNTEAFF. The complete variable domain, with remaining parts taken from reference TRBV30 and TRBJ1-1, reads SQTIHQWPATLVQPVGSPLSLECTVEGTSNPNLYWYRQAAGRGLQLLFYSVGIGQISSEVPQNLSASRPQDRQFILSSKKLLLSDSGFYLCAWRFPGGQNTEAFFGQGTRLTVV.

The chain joins TRBV6-1 to TRBJ1-2, with 9 bases fitting TRBD1. The CDR3 has 15 amino acids. V lost 4 bases to trimming and J lost 7 bases; unmatched junction nucleotides: 10. Germline V gives CDR1 MNHNS, CDR2 SASEGT. The CDR3 region has the DNA TGTGCCAGCAGTGTCCTCCCGGGACAGGGCCTTGGCTACACCTTC. Translating gives CASSVLPGQGLGYTF.

This clone was observed a single time. V usage is TRBV4-1 and J usage is TRBJ2-7, with D tentatively TRBD1 (5 bases). The CDR3 contains 15 residues. V gave up 0 bases and J gave up 2 bases, with 11 bases separating them. Germline-derived CDR1 and CDR2 are MGHRA and YSYEKL. The CDR3 is CASSQENQGTYEQYF. CDR3 DNA sequence: TGCGCCAGCAGCCAAGAGAATCAGGGAACCTACGAGCAGTACTTC.

The chain couples TRBV10-3 to TRBJ2-1, with 12 bases identical to TRBD2. Germline loops: CDR1 ENHRY, CDR2 SYGVKD. The CDR3 extends over 15 amino acids. V gave up 3 bases and J gave up 7 bases; unmatched junction bases: 4. The CDR3 sequence: CAISDPSGGENEQFF. CDR3 nucleotides: TGTGCCATCAGTGACCCTAGCGGGGGGGAAAATGAGCAGTTCTTC.

The chain is built from TRBV5-1 and TRBJ1-3; no definite D call. CDR3 length: 14 amino acids. CDR1 is SGHRS, CDR2 YFSETQ, per germline. V shed 4 bases and J shed 4 bases, with 12 bases lying between them. The DNA of the CDR3 is TGCGCCAGCAGCGAAGGAGCTTACGGAAACACCATATATTTT. Protein: CASSEGAYGNTIYF.

The rearrangement joins TRBV6-5 to TRBJ1-3; D not resolved. Germline loops: CDR1 MNHEY, CDR2 SVGAGI. The CDR3 covers 15 residues. Deletions cut 3 bases from V and 0 bases from J, with 9 bases between. The chain's CDR3 is CASSYSILSGNTIYF. The CDR3 DNA reads TGTGCCAGCAGTTATAGTATTCTCTCTGGAAACACCATATATTTT.

This clone was seen more than once but under ten times. This chain connects TRBV28 to TRBJ1-5; weak D call: TRBD1 (5 bases). Germline lookup yields CDR1 MDHEN and CDR2 SYDVKM. This CDR3 is 19 amino acids long. The germline V and J ends were trimmed by 5 bases and 7 bases, with 30 bases remaining between them. CDR3 bases: TGTGCCAGCAGTGCTAGCGAAGGACTCGGGACCCTTTATCAACAGCCCCAGCATTTT. Protein sequence: CASSASEGLGTLYQQPQHF.

The chain has TRBV7-3 and TRBJ2-5; D is unclear. The CDR3 length is 13 residues. Germline V lookup: CDR1 SGHTA, CDR2 FQGTGA. The V end lost 2 bases, the J end lost 1 base, and 5 bases lay between the germline ends. CDR3 protein: CASSLGLQETQYF. The CDR3 nucleotides are TGTGCCAGCAGCTTAGGGCTCCAAGAGACCCAGTACTTC.

The rearrangement joins TRBV15 to TRBJ2-7, with TRBD2 identical over 12 bases. J lost 5 bases, V lost 3 bases, and 8 bases had no gene match. There are 16 residues in the CDR3. Germline V lookup: CDR1 LNHNV, CDR2 YYDKDF (reference sequence). The DNA of the CDR3 is TGTGCCACCAGCAGTACTAGCGGGGGGTTCGCGAACGAGCAGTACTTC. It codes for CATSSTSGGFANEQYF.

The V gene is TRBV11-2, the J gene TRBJ2-3; D not certain. CDR1 is SGHAT and CDR2 is FQNNGV in the germline V gene. CDR3 length: 12 residues. V was shortened by 4 bases and J by 2 bases, with 4 bases between the two germline ends. For the CDR3, the DNA is TGTGCCAGCAGCTCGTACACAGATACGCAGTATTTT. The encoded protein is CASSSYTDTQYF.

This chain uses TRBV2 with TRBJ1-1; a weak D match, TRBD1 (6 bases). The V end lost 2 bases, the J end lost 6 bases, and 16 bases lay between the germline ends. Per germline, CDR1 SNHLY and CDR2 FYNNEI. The CDR3 is 15 amino acids. CDR3 bases: TGTGCCAGCAGTGAAATAATAGGGGGAATGGCTGAAGCTTTCTTT. It translates to CASSEIIGGMAEAFF.

The count of this clone is one. V gene TRBV7-6 combines with J gene TRBJ2-3, with 7 bases identical to TRBD1. There are 12 residues in the CDR3. CDR1 is SGHVS and CDR2 is FNYEAQ in the germline V gene. J lost 8 bases, V lost 5 bases, and 4 bases had no gene match. As DNA, the CDR3 is TGTGCCAGCAGCGGACCAGGGGGTACGCAGTATTTT. Translating gives CASSGPGGTQYF. The full variable domain, with the rest looked up from reference TRBV7-6 and TRBJ2-3, is GAGVSQSPRYKVTKRGQDVALRCDPISGHVSLYWYRQALGQGPEFLTYFNYEAQQDKSGLPNDRFSAERPEGSISTLTIQRTEQRDSAMYRCASSGPGGTQYFGPGTRLTVL.

This rearrangement joins TRBV11-2 to TRBJ2-2; 7 bases match TRBD2. Germline CDR1 SGHAT, CDR2 FQNNGV. The CDR3 loop spans 15 amino acids. Trimming cost V 8 bases and J 5 bases; bases outside gene matches: 11. CDR3 sequence reads: CASERVGEGTGELFF. The DNA of the CDR3 is TGTGCCAGCGAAAGGGTGGGGGAGGGAACCGGGGAGCTGTTTTTT.

The V gene is TRBV20-1, the J gene TRBJ2-7; D gene unclear. Per germline, CDR1 DFQATT and CDR2 SNEGSKA (reference sequence). The CDR3 runs to 11 residues. V was pared by 3 bases and J by 1 base, with 4 bases between. The CDR3 nucleotides are TGCAGTGCTAGTCGGTCCTACGAGCAGTACTTC. Translated, it gives CSASRSYEQYF.